These 14 T cell receptor beta chains originate from one sample sequenced in a study of beta chain features in type 1 diabetes. Which antigens these TCRs recognize remains unknown. Overall study findings and caveats: People with Type 1 diabetes carried modestly yet significantly shorter TCRB CDR3s in all four CD4+ subsets.

Expressed TCRB transcripts were sequenced after all isolated RNA was converted to cDNA. Generated by immunoSEQ multiplex PCR, the TCRdb table keeps only in-frame clones and is missing some. The profile covers 95,000 to 150,000 clones, with roughly 15% appearing a single time and 2% to 2.5% taken by the ten largest. Specimen: central memory CD4+ T cells from blood. These receptors came from a man aged 25-45 years with type 1 diabetes.

The J gene is TRBJ2-6, the V gene TRBV30; D is possibly TRBD1 or TRBD2 (6 bases each). CDR3 length: 20 residues. Between the trimmed V and J ends, which lost 1 base and 2 bases, there was a span of 24 bases. Germline V CDR1 and CDR2: GTSNPN, SVGIG (reference sequence). CDR3 amino acids: CAWSGPLTGGPRAGANVLTF. The CDR3 nucleotides are TGTGCCTGGAGTGGCCCCCTGACAGGAGGGCCTAGGGCTGGGGCCAACGTCCTGACTTTC.

The chain combines TRBV5-1 with TRBJ2-2; 12 bases agree with TRBD2. V lost 4 bases to trimming and J lost 4 bases; unmatched junction nucleotides: 2. The CDR3 totals 15 residues. CDR1 and CDR2 from the germline V gene are SGHRS and YFSETQ. The CDR3 region has the DNA TGCGCCAGCAGCACGGGACTAGCGGGCACCGGGGAGCTGTTTTTT. Translation: CASSTGLAGTGELFF.

The chain uses TRBV7-9 and TRBJ2-3; D is perhaps TRBD1 (5 bases). This CDR3 region has 13 residues. The V end lost 5 bases, the J end lost 3 bases, and 9 bases lay between the germline ends. Germline CDR1 SEHNR, CDR2 FQNEAQ (reference sequence). The DNA of the CDR3 is TGTGCCAGCAGCCCCCACAGGACAGATACGCAGTATTTT. This gives the protein CASSPHRTDTQYF.

The sample holds a few counts of this clone. The CDR3 spells CSVTGNGGDEQFF. CDR3 DNA: TGCAGCGTGACAGGGAATGGCGGGGATGAGCAGTTCTTC. V is TRBV29-1 and J is TRBJ2-1; possible D gene TRBD1, 7 bases. The V and J ends lost 6 bases and 8 bases respectively, with 17 bases between them. Germline V gene lookup returns CDR1 SQVTM and CDR2 ANQGSEA. The CDR3 spans 13 residues.

This clone occurred a few times. J is TRBJ2-5 and V is TRBV19; maybe TRBD1 (6 bases). This CDR3 region has 15 residues. Germline CDR1 reads LNHDA; CDR2 reads SQIVND (reference sequence). V was pared by 4 bases and J by 5 bases, with 17 bases between. CDR3: CASSTRTSTGETQYF. The CDR3 DNA reads as TGTGCCAGTAGTACACGGACATCAACAGGGGAGACCCAGTACTTC.

The J gene is TRBJ2-2, the V gene TRBV11-2; D is unclear. The V and J ends lost 1 base and 2 bases respectively, with 5 bases between them. The CDR3 covers 14 residues. Germline CDR1 SGHAT, CDR2 FQNNGV. CDR3: CASSLASNTGELFF. DNA for the CDR3: TGTGCCAGCAGCTTAGCTTCTAACACCGGGGAGCTGTTTTTT.

This sequence joins TRBV7-8 and TRBJ2-7, with D possibly being TRBD1 or TRBD2 (5 bases each). V was pared by 0 bases and J by 0 bases, with 12 bases between. This CDR3 contains 16 residues. Germline V gene sequence: CDR1 SGHVS, CDR2 FQNEAQ. CDR3 nucleotide sequence: TGTGCCAGCAGCTTAGCGCTGGCAGGGAGCTCCTACGAGCAGTACTTC. Translation gives CASSLALAGSSYEQYF.

V and J are TRBV29-1 and TRBJ2-7; 8 bases align to TRBD2. J lost 0 bases, V lost 7 bases, and 8 bases had no gene match. This CDR3 has 14 residues. Germline CDR1 is SQVTM and CDR2 is ANQGSEA. CDR3 loop: CSGTGGVSSYEQYF. Here the CDR3 DNA reads TGCAGCGGCACGGGAGGGGTGAGCTCCTACGAGCAGTACTTC.

This clone was picked up many times. The CDR3 region has the DNA TGCAGCGTTCCCCGACAGGATAGCACTGAAGCTTTCTTT. Protein: CSVPRQDSTEAFF. V usage is TRBV29-1 and J usage is TRBJ1-1; tentatively, D is TRBD1 (6 bases). The germline gives CDR1 SQVTM, CDR2 ANQGSEA. The CDR3 spans 13 residues. Trimming removed 5 bases from V and 4 bases from J, with 14 bases in between.

The V and J genes are TRBV6-5 and TRBJ1-2; D gene ambiguous. Germline V gene lookup returns CDR1 MNHEY and CDR2 SVGAGI. The CDR3 spans 11 residues. V lost 10 bases and J 6 bases, leaving 12 bases between the germline ends. CDR3 nucleotide sequence: TGTGCCACGGGGAATCAGAATGGCTACACCTTC. The encoded protein is CATGNQNGYTF.

On this clone: Other DNA sequences within the sample encode an identical CDR3. The chain couples TRBV25-1 to TRBJ2-7; D call uncertain. Trimming stripped 1 base from V and 4 bases from J, with 8 bases between. CDR3 size: 13 residues. Per the germline V gene, CDR1 is MGHDK and CDR2 is SYGVNS. Written as DNA, the CDR3 is TGTGCCAGCAGTGAATCGGGCGCATACGAGCAGTACTTC. It specifies CASSESGAYEQYF.

This clone occurred a few times. The chain recombines TRBV15 with TRBJ1-1; 7 bases fit TRBD1. CDR1 is LNHNV, CDR2 YYDKDF, per germline (reference sequence). Unmatched junction bases numbered 5, after V lost 0 bases and J lost 4 bases. The CDR3 sequence is 15 residues long. DNA of the CDR3: TGTGCCACCAGCAGAGACCCGACAGGGCCCACTGAAGCTTTCTTT. Amino acid sequence: CATSRDPTGPTEAFF.

The chain employs TRBV29-1 and TRBJ2-7; no definite D call. The germline gives CDR1 SQVTM, CDR2 ANQGSEA. V was pared by 2 bases and J by 9 bases, with 11 bases between. The CDR3 length is 11 residues. The CDR3 DNA sequence: TGCAGCGTTGAAATACTACGCGGGCAGTACTTC. Translated, it gives CSVEILRGQYF.

This clone appeared a few times. J is TRBJ1-3 and V is TRBV13; a possible D gene is TRBD1 (5 bases). CDR1 PRHDT and CDR2 FYEKMQ come from the germline V gene (reference sequence). Trimming took 3 bases from V and 3 from J, leaving 12 bases between them. This CDR3 is built from 15 residues. In DNA form, the CDR3 reads TGTGCCAGCAGCTTGCAGGGAATTTATGGAAACACCATATATTTT. It yields the protein CASSLQGIYGNTIYF.